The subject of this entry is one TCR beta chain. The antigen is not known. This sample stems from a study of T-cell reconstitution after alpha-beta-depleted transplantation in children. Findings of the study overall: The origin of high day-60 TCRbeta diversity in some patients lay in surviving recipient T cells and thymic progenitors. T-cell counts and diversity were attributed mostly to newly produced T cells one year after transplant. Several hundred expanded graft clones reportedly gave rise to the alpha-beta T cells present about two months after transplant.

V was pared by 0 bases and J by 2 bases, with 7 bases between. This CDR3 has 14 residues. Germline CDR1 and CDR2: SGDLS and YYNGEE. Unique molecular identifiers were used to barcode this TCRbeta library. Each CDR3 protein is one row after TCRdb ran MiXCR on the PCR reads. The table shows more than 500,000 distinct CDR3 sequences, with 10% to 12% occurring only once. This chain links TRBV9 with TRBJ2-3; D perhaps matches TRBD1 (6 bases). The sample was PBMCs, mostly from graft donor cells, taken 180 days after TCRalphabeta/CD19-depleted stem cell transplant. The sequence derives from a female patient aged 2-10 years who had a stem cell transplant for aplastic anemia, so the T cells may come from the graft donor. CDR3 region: CASSVGTDTDTQYF. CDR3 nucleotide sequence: TGTGCCAGCAGCGTAGGGACAGACACAGATACGCAGTATTTT. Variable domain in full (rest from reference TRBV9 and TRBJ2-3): DSGVTQTPKHLITATGQRVTLRCSPRSGDLSVYWYQQSLDQGLQFLIQYYNGEERAKGNILERFSAQQFPDLHSELNLSSLELGDSALYFCASSVGTDTDTQYFGPGTRLTVL.